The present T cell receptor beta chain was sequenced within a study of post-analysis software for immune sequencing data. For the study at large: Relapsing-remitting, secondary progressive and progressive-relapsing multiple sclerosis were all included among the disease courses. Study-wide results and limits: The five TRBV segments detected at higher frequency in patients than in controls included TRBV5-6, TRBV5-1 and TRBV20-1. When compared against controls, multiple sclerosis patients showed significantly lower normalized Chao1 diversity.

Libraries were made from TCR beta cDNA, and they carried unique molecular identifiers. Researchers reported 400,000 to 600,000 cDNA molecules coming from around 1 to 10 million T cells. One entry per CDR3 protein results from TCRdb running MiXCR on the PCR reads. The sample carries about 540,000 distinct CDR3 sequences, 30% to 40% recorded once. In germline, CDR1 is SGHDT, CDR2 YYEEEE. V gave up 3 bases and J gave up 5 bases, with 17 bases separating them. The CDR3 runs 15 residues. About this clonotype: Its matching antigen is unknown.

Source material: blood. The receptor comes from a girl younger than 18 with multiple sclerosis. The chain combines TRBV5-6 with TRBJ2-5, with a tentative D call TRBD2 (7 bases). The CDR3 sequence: CASSSSGGPGETQYF. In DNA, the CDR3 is TGTGCCAGCAGCTCATCCGGGGGGCCGGGGGAGACCCAGTACTTC. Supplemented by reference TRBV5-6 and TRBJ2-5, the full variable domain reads DAGVTQSPTHLIKTRGQQVTLRCSPKSGHDTVSWYQQALGQGPQFIFQYYEEEERQRGNFPDRFSGHQFPNYSSELNVNALLLGDSALYLCASSSSGGPGETQYFGPGTRLLVL.